Shown below are 5 T cell receptor beta chains from a single sample sequenced in a study of T cells in Graves' hyperthyroidism and ophthalmopathy. TCR beta CDR3 regions were amplified from RNA transcripts. The primer set for the first-round RT-PCR of the TCR CDR3 was HTBI. One entry per CDR3 protein, called by TCRdb with MiXCR from the multiplex PCR reads. The sample records more than 100,000 distinct CDR3 sequences, over 45% being singletons. The sample consisted of blood. The receptor set was obtained from a man aged 35-49 years with Graves' hyperthyroidism.

Turning to this clonotype: A read error may explain this, as a much larger clone is one base away. V gene TRBV6-5 combines with J gene TRBJ1-5; 8 positions agree with TRBD1. Germline CDR1 is MNHEY and CDR2 is SVGAGI. This CDR3 has 14 amino acids. In DNA, the CDR3 is TGTGTCAGCAGTTACAGGGGGGGGGATCAGCCCCAGCATTTT. Translating gives CVSSYRGGDQPQHF.

The rearrangement links TRBV29-1 to TRBJ2-1; D not certain. The V gene's germline CDR1 is SQVTM and CDR2 ANQGSEA. This CDR3 comprises 15 residues. V dropped 2 bases and J dropped 0 bases, with 11 bases sitting between them. The CDR3: CSVEIWVLSYNEQFF. Written as DNA, the CDR3 is TGCAGCGTTGAAATCTGGGTACTCTCCTACAATGAGCAGTTCTTC.

The chain recombines TRBV25-1 with TRBJ2-1; TRBD1 or TRBD2 may be the D gene (5 bases each). CDR1 is MGHDK and CDR2 is SYGVNS in the germline V gene. There are 16 residues in the CDR3. V dropped 4 bases and J dropped 8 bases, with 21 bases sitting between them. CDR3 in amino acids: CASSASWRQGRDEQFF. The DNA of the CDR3 is TGTGCCAGCAGTGCTAGCTGGAGGCAGGGTAGGGATGAGCAGTTCTTC. The full variable domain, completed using reference TRBV25-1 and TRBJ2-1, is EADIYQTPRYLVIGTGKKITLECSQTMGHDKMYWYQQDPGMELHLIHYSYGVNSTEKGDLSSESTVSRIRTEHFPLTLESARPSHTSQYLCASSASWRQGRDEQFFGPGTRLTVL.

The chain combines TRBV7-3 with TRBJ2-2; 10 bases agree with TRBD1. V shed 2 bases, J shed 6 bases, and the junction held 6 bases outside the gene matches. CDR1 and CDR2 from the germline V gene are SGHTA and FQGTGA. The CDR3 length is 16 residues. The CDR3 sequence: CASSLGQGGAPGELFF. DNA of the CDR3: TGTGCCAGCAGCTTAGGACAGGGGGGCGCCCCCGGGGAGCTGTTTTTT.

This sequence joins TRBV7-2 and TRBJ1-2; 10 bases are shared with TRBD1. The CDR3 contains 17 residues. Germline V gives CDR1 SGHTA, CDR2 FQGNSA. V gave up 5 bases and J gave up 5 bases; unmatched junction bases: 14. The CDR3 sequence: CASSPVPGQGTRYGYTF. The DNA for the CDR3 is TGTGCCAGCAGCCCAGTCCCGGGACAGGGGACTAGATATGGCTACACCTTC.